This T cell receptor (beta chain) was captured in a study of shared clonotypes between healthy human individuals. Study outcomes and limitations: When naive CD4 clonotypes were compared across a few donors, about 4.8% were shared.

Division of CD4+ cells produced a CD45RA+ naive subset and a CD45RA-negative memory subset. This clone was seen only once. The antigen is unknown. TCRdb keeps only in-frame clones here, not all; method: immunoSEQ multiplex PCR. The table lists roughly 2 million clones, 85% to 95% of them singletons. Germline V gene data show CDR1 as GTSNPN and CDR2 as SVGIG (reference sequence). Deletions cut 0 bases from V and 0 bases from J, with 18 bases between. This CDR3 spans 17 amino acids. Sequencing was done on a sample of naive CD4+ T cells sorted from blood. Subset meaning: CD45RA+ positively selected. The sequence came from a man between 18 and 35 years old in good health. The chain links TRBV30 to TRBJ2-7; D perhaps matches TRBD1 (7 bases). CDR3 residues: CAWSVTGWGDSSYEQYF. The DNA for the CDR3 is TGTGCCTGGAGTGTAACAGGTTGGGGGGACAGCTCCTACGAGCAGTACTTC. Full variable domain (rest looked up from reference TRBV30 and TRBJ2-7): SQTIHQWPATLVQPVGSPLSLECTVEGTSNPNLYWYRQAAGRGLQLLFYSVGIGQISSEVPQNLSASRPQDRQFILSSKKLLLSDSGFYLCAWSVTGWGDSSYEQYFGPGTRLTVT.